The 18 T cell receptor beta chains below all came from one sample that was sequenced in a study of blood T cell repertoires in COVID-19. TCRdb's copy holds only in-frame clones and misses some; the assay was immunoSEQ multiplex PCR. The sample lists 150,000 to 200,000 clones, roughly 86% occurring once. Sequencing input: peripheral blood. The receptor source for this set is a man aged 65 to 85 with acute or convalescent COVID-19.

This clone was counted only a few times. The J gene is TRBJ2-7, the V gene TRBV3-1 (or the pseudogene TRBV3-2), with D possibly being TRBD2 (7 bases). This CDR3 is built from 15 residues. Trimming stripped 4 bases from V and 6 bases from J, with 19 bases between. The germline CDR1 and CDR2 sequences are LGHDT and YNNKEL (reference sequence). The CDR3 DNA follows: TGTGCCAGCAGCCGGGGATGGGGGGGCCAAACCGAGCAGTACTTC. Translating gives CASSRGWGGQTEQYF.

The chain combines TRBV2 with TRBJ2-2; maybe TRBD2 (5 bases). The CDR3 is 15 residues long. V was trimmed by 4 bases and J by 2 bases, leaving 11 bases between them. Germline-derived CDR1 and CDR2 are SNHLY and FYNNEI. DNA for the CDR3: TGTGCCAGCAGTGTGGACGGGATAAACACCGGGGAGCTGTTTTTT. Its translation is CASSVDGINTGELFF.

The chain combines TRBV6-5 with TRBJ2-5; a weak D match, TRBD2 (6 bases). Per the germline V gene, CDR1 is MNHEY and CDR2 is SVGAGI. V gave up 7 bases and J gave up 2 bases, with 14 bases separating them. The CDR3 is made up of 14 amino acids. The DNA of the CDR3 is TGTGCCAGCACCGCCCCAAGCGGGCAAGAGACCCAGTACTTC. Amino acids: CASTAPSGQETQYF.

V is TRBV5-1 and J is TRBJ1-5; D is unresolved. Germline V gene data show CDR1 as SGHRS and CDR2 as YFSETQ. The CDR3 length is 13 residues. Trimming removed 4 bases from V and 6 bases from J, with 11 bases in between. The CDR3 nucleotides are TGCGCCAGCAGCCCCCACCCCGGTCAGCCCCAGCATTTT. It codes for CASSPHPGQPQHF.

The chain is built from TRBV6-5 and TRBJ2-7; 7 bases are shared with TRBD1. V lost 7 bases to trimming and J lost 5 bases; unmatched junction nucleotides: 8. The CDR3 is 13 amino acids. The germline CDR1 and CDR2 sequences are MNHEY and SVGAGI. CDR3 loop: CASKGQGVDEQYF. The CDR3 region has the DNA TGTGCCAGCAAAGGGCAGGGGGTGGACGAGCAGTACTTC.

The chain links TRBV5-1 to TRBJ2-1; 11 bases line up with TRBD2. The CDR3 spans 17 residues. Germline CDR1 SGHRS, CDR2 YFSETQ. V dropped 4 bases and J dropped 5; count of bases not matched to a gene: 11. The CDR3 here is CASSNPTSGGWNNEQFF. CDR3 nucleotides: TGCGCCAGCAGCAACCCAACTAGCGGGGGTTGGAACAATGAGCAGTTCTTC. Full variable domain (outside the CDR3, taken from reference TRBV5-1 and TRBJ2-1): KAGVTQTPRYLIKTRGQQVTLSCSPISGHRSVSWYQQTPGQGLQFLFEYFSETQRNKGNFPGRFSGRQFSNSRSEMNVSTLELGDSALYLCASSNPTSGGWNNEQFFGPGTRLTVL.

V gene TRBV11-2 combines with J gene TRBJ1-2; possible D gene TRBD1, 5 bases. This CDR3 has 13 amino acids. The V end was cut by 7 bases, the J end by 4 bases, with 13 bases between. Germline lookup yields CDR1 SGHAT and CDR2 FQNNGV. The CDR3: CASTFDRSYGYTF. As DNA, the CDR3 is TGTGCCAGCACCTTTGACAGATCCTATGGCTACACCTTC.

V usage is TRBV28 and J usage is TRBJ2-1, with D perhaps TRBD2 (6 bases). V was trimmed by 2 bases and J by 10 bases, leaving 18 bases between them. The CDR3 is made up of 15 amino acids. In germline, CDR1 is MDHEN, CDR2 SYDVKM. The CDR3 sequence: CASSLRGVSRKEQFF. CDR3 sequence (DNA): TGTGCCAGCAGTTTACGCGGGGTCTCACGGAAGGAGCAGTTCTTC.

CDR3 nucleotide sequence: TGTGCCAGCAGTGATACGACCGGGTACCAAGAGACCCAGTACTTC. Protein: CASSDTTGYQETQYF. The chain recombines TRBV25-1 with TRBJ2-5; the D is unclear. The CDR3 length is 15 residues. Germline assignment: CDR1 MGHDK and CDR2 SYGVNS. Trimming took off 3 bases at V and 0 bases at J, with 11 bases between the two ends.

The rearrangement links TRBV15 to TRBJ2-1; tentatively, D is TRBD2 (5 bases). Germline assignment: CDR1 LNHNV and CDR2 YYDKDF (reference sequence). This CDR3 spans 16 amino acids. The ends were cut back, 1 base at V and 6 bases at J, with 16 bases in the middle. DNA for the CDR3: TGTGCCACCAGCAGAGGGGCAGGAGGACTTTTCAATGAGCAGTTCTTC. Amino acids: CATSRGAGGLFNEQFF.

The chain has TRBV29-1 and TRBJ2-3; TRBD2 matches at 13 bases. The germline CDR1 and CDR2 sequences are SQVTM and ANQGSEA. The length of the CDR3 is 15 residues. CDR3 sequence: CSRTSGSTSTDTQYF. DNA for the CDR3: TGCAGTCGGACTAGCGGGAGTACGAGCACAGATACGCAGTATTTT.

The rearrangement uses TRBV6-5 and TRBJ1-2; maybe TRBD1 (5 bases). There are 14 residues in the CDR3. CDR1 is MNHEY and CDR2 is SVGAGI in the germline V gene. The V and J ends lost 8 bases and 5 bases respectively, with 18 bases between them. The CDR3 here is CASGLGVQAYGYTF. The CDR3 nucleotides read TGTGCCAGCGGACTAGGGGTACAAGCTTATGGCTACACCTTC.

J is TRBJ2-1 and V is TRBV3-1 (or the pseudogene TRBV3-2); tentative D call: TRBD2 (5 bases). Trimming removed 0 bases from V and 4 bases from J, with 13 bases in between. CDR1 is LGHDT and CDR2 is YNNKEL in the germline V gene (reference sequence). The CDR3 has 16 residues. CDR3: CASSQDGAARYNEQFF. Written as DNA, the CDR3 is TGTGCCAGCAGCCAAGACGGAGCGGCCAGGTACAATGAGCAGTTCTTC.

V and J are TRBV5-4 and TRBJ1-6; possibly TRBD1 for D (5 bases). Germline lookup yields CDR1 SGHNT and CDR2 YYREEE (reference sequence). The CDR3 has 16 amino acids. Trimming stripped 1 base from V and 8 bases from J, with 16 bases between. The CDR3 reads CASSLSSRGNYSPLHF. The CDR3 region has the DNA TGTGCCAGCAGCTTGAGTTCTAGGGGTAATTATTCACCCCTCCACTTT. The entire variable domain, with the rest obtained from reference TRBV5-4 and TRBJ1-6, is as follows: ETGVTQSPTHLIKTRGQQVTLRCSSQSGHNTVSWYQQALGQGPQFIFQYYREEENGRGNFPPRFSGLQFPNYSSELNVNALELDDSALYLCASSLSSRGNYSPLHFGNGTRLTVT.

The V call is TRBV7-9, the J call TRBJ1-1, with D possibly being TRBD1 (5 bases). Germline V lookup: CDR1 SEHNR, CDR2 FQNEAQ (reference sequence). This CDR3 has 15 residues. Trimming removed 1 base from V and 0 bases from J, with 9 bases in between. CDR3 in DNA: TGTGCCAGCAGCTTAGACCCAGGGATGAACACTGAAGCTTTCTTT. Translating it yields CASSLDPGMNTEAFF.

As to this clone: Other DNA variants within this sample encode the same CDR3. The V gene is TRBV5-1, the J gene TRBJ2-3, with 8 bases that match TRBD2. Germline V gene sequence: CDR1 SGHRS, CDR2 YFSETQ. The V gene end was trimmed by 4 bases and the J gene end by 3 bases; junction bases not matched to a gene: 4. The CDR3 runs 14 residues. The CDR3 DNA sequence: TGCGCCAGCAGCACCCGGGAGGGGACAGATACGCAGTATTTT. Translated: CASSTREGTDTQYF.

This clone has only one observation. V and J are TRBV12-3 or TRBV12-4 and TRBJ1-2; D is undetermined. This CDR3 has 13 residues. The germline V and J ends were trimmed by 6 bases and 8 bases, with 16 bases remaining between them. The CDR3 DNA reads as TGTGCCAGCAGAGCCCAGGTCAATAGAGGCTACACCTTC. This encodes CASRAQVNRGYTF.

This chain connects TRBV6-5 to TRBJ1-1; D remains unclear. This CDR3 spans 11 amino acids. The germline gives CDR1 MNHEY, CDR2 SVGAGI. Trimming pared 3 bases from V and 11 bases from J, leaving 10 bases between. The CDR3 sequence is CASSYGGSAFF. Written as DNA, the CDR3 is TGTGCCAGCAGTTATGGAGGGTCGGCTTTCTTT.